The T cell receptor beta chain under discussion was sequenced for a study of a mutant IDH1 vaccine in newly diagnosed glioma. Study details: Vaccination of patients was performed eight times, in weeks 1, 3, 5, 7, 11, 15, 19 and 23. Either 4-6 weeks after radiotherapy alone or alongside temozolomide, vaccination was begun. The treated group averaged 40.4 years old and was about 60% male, about 40% female.

A note on this clone: Its antigen remains unidentified.

The assay was immunoSEQ multiplex PCR, and TCRdb's table has in-frame clones only and misses some. The top ten hold 1.9% of the sample, which has over 60,000 clones, about nine tenths seen once. Time point given: week 11, during vaccination. Topical imiquimod accompanied each vaccine dose, which consisted of 300 ug of mutant IDH1 20-mer peptide. Each astrocytoma in the donors was new, WHO grade 3 or 4, IDH1-mutant and ATRX-lost. The germline gives CDR1 SGHDT, CDR2 YYEEEE. Between the trimmed V and J ends, which lost 0 bases and 9 bases, there was a span of 10 bases. The CDR3 has 14 amino acids. The chain employs TRBV5-6 and TRBJ1-6, with no clear D. The source was PBMCs, collected from a glioma patient whose treatment included an IDH1 peptide vaccine. This clonotype was sampled from a man between 35 and 55 years old with glioma. DNA of the CDR3: TGTGCCAGCAGCTTGGGGGGTCTAGGTTCACCCCTCCACTTT. Its translation is CASSLGGLGSPLHF.